One T cell receptor (beta chain) is described in this entry. The data were obtained in a study of blood T cell repertoires in COVID-19. In germline, CDR1 is MNHEY, CDR2 SVGEGT. This CDR3 is 14 amino acids long. Trimming at V came to 5 bases and at J to 5 bases, leaving 7 bases not matched to a gene. Measured with immunoSEQ multiplex PCR; TCRdb has only the in-frame clones, and not every one. The table lists about 24,000 clones, approximately 80% of them singletons. This sequence was found in a woman between 70 and 85 years old with COVID-19, enrolled during active disease. The specimen was peripheral blood. The chain is built from TRBV6-2 or TRBV6-3 and TRBJ1-1; 8 bases are a match to TRBD1. The chain's CDR3 is CASSLQGVRTEAFF. The CDR3 nucleotides are TGTGCCAGCAGTCTACAGGGGGTTCGGACTGAAGCTTTCTTT.